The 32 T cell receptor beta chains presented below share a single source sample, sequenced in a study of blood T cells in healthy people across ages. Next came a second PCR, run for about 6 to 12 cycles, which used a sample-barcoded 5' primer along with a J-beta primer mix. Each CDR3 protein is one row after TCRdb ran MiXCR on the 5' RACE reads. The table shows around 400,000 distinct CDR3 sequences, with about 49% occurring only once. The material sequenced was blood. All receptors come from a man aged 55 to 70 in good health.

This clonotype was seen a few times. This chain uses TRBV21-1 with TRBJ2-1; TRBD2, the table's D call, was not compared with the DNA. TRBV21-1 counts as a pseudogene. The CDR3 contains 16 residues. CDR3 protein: CASSSRTSPVYNEQFF. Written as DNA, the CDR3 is TGTGCCAGCAGCTCGAGGACTAGTCCCGTATACAATGAGCAGTTCTTC.

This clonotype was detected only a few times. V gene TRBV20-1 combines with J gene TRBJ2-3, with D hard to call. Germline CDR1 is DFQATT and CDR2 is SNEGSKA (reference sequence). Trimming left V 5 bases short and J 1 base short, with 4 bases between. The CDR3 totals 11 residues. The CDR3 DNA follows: TGCAGTGCTGGCGGCACAGATACGCAGTATTTT. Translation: CSAGGTDTQYF.

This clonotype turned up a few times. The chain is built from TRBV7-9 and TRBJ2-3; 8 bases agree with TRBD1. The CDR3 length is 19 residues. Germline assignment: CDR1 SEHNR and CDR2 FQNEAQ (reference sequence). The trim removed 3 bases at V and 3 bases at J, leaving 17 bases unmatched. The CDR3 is CASSLPRIPSTGGTDTQYF. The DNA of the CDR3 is TGTGCCAGCAGCTTGCCCCGTATTCCGTCCACAGGGGGGACAGATACGCAGTATTTT. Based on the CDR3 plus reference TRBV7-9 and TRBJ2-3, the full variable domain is DTGVSQNPRHKITKRGQNVTFRCDPISEHNRLYWYRQTLGQGPEFLTYFQNEAQLEKSRLLSDRFSAERPKGSFSTLEIQRTEQGDSAMYLCASSLPRIPSTGGTDTQYFGPGTRLTVL.

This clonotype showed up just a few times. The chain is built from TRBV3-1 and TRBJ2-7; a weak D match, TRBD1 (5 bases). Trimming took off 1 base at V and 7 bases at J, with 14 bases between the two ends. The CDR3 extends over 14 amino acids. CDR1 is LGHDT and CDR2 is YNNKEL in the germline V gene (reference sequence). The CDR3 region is CASSQGRAGHEQYF. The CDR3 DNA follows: TGTGCCAGCAGCCAAGGTCGGGCAGGGCATGAGCAGTACTTC.

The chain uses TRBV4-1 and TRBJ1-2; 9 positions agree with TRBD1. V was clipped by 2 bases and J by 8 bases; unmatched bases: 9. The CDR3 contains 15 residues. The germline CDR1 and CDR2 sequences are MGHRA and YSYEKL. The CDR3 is CASSQSPQGASGYTF. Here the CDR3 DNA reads TGCGCCAGCAGCCAAAGCCCACAGGGGGCGTCGGGCTACACCTTC.

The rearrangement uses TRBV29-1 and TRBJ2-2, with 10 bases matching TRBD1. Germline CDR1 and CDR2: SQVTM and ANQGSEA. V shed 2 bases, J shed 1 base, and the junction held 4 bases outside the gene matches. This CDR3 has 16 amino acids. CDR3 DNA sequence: TGCAGCGTTGAACCCCGGGACAGGGGGAACACCGGGGAGCTGTTTTTT. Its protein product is CSVEPRDRGNTGELFF.

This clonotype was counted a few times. DNA for the CDR3: TGCAGCGCCGGACTAGCGGGAGGGGGGGAGCAGTACTTC. It codes for CSAGLAGGGEQYF. The chain carries TRBV29-1 and TRBJ2-5, with 15 bases aligning to TRBD2. The V segment lost 7 bases and the J segment 11 bases; nucleotides outside the gene matches: 8. The CDR3 contains 13 residues. Germline V gives CDR1 SQVTM, CDR2 ANQGSEA.

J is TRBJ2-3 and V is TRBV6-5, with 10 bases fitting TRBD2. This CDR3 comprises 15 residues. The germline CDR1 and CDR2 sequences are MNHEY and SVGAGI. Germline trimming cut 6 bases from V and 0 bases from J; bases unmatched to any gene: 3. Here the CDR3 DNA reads TGTGCCAGCAGACTAGCGGGGACGAGCACAGATACGCAGTATTTT. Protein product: CASRLAGTSTDTQYF.

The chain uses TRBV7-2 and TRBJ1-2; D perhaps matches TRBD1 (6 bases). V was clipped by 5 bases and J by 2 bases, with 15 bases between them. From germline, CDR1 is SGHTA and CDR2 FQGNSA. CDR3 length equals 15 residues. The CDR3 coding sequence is TGTGCCAGCAGCCTGCGGGGGGGCCTCAACTATGGCTACACCTTC. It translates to CASSLRGGLNYGYTF.

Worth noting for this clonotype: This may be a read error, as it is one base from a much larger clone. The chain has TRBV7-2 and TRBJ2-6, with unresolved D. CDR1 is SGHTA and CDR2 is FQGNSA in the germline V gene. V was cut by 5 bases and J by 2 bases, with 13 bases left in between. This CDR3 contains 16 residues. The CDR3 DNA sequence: TGTGCCAGCAGCCCAGCTGGGGAAGCTGGGGCCAACGTCCTGACTTTC. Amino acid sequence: CASSPAGEAGANVLTF. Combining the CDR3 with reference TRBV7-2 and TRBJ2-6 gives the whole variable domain GAGVSQSPSNKVTEKGKDVELRCDPISGHTALYWYRQSLGQGLEFLIYFQGNSAPDKSGLPSDRFSAERTGGSVSTLTIQRTQQEDSAVYLCASSPAGEAGANVLTFGAGSRLTVL.

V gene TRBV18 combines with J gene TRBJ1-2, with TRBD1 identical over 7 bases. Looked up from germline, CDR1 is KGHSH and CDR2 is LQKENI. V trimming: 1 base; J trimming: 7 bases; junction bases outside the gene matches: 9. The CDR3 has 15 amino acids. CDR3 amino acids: CASSPLTGERLGYTF. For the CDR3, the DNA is TGTGCCAGCTCACCACTTACAGGGGAGCGGCTTGGCTACACCTTC. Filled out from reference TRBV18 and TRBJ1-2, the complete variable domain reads NAGVMQNPRHLVRRRGQEARLRCSPMKGHSHVYWYRQLPEEGLKFMVYLQKENIIDESGMPKERFSAEFPKEGPSILRIQQVVRGDSAAYFCASSPLTGERLGYTFGSGTRLTVV.

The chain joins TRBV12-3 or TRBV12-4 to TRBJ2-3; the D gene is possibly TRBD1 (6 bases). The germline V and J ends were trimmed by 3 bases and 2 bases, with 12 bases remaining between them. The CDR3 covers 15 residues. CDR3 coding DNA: TGTGCCAGCAGTTTTCTCGACAGGAACACAGATACGCAGTATTTT. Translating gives CASSFLDRNTDTQYF.

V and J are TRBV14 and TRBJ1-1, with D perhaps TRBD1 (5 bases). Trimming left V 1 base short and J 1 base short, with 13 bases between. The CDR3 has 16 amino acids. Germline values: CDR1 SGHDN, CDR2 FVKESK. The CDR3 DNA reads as TGTGCCAGCAGCCAAGGGGGCCGGGGCAGGAACACTGAAGCTTTCTTT. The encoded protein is CASSQGGRGRNTEAFF.

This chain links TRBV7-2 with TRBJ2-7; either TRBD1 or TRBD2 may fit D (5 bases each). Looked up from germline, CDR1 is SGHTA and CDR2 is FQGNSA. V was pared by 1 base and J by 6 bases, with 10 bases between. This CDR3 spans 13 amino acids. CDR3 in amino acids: CASSLGRDREQYF. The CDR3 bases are TGTGCCAGCAGCTTAGGCCGGGACCGCGAGCAGTACTTC.

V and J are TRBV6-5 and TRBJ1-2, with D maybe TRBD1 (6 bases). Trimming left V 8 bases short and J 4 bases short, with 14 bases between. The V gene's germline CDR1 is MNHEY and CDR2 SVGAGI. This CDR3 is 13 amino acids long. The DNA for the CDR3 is TGTGCCAGCGGGGGCAGGCTTGGCTATGGCTACACCTTC. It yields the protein CASGGRLGYGYTF.

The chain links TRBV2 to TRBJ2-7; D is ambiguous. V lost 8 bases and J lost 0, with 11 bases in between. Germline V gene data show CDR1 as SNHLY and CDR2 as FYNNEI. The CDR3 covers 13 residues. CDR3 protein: CASGRRHSYEQYF. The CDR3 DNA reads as TGTGCCAGCGGCAGACGGCACTCCTACGAGCAGTACTTC.

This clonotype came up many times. The CDR3 region is CASSARGRSGGYTF. The CDR3 DNA reads TGTGCCAGCAGCGCCAGGGGACGGTCGGGTGGCTACACCTTC. The rearrangement uses TRBV11-1 and TRBJ1-2; a possible D gene is TRBD1 (6 bases). The CDR3 spans 14 residues. Germline loops: CDR1 SGHAT, CDR2 FQDESV (reference sequence). V gave up 5 bases and J gave up 7 bases, with 17 bases separating them. Together with reference TRBV11-1 and TRBJ1-2, the CDR3 gives the full variable domain: EAEVAQSPRYKITEKSQAVAFWCDPISGHATLYWYRQILGQGPELLVQFQDESVVDDSQLPKDRFSAERLKGVDSTLKIQPAELGDSAMYLCASSARGRSGGYTFGSGTRLTVV.

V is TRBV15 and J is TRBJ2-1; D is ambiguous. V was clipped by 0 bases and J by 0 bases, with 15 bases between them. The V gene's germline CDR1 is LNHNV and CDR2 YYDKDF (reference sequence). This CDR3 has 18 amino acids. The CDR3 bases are TGTGCCACCAGCAGAGATAGTAGCCGATTAAGCTCCTACAATGAGCAGTTCTTC. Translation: CATSRDSSRLSSYNEQFF.

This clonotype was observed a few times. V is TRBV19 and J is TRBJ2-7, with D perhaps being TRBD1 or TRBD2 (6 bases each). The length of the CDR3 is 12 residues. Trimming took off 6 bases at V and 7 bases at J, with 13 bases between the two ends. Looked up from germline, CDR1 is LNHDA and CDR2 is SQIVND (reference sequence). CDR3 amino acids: CASSRGLGEQYF. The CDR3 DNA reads TGTGCCAGTAGCCGGGGGCTCGGGGAGCAGTACTTC.

CDR3 loop: CASNPGTGYEQYF. The CDR3 DNA sequence: TGTGCCAGTAATCCAGGGACAGGGTACGAGCAGTACTTC. The chain combines TRBV19 with TRBJ2-4; 9 bases are shared with TRBD1. The J call may not be correct, given that the DNA end is closer to TRBJ2-7. CDR1 LNHDA and CDR2 SQIVND come from the germline V gene (reference sequence). There are 13 residues in the CDR3.

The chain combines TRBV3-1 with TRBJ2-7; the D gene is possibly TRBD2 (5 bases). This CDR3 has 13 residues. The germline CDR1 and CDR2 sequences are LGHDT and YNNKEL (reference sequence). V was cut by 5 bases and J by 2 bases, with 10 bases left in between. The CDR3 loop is CASSALGAYEQYF. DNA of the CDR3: TGTGCCAGCAGCGCACTAGGAGCCTACGAGCAGTACTTC.

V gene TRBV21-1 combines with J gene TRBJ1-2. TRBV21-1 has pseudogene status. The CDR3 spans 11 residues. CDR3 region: CASSKGGGYTF. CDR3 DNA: TGTGCCAGCAGCAAAGGGGGAGGCTACACCTTC.

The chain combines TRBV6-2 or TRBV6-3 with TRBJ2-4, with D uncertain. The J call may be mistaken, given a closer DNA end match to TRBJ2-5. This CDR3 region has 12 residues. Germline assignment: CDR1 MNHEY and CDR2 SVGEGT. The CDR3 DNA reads TGTGCCAGCGGCCGGAGCCAAGAGACCCAGTACTTC. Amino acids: CASGRSQETQYF.

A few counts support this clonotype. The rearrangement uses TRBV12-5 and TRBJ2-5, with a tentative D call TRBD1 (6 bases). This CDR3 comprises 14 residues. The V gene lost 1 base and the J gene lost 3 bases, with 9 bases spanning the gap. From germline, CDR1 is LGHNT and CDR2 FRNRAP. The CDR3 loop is CASGLGTVEETQYF. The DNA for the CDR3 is TGTGCTAGTGGTTTGGGGACAGTCGAAGAGACCCAGTACTTC.

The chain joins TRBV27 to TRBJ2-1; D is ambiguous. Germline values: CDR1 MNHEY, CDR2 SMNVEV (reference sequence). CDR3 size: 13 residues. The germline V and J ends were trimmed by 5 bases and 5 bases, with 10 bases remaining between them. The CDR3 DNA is TGTGCCAGCAGTACGGGTAGGAACAATGAGCAGTTCTTC. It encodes CASSTGRNNEQFF.

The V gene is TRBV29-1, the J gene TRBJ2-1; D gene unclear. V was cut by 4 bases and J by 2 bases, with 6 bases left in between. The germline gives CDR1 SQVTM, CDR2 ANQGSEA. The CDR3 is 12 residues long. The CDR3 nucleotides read TGCAGCGTTGCACGGCCCTACAATGAGCAGTTCTTC. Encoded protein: CSVARPYNEQFF.

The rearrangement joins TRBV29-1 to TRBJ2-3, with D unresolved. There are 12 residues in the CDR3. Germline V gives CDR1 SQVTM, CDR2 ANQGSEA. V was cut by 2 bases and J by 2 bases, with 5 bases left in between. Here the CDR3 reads CSVEPNTDTQYF. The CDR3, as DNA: TGCAGCGTTGAACCAAACACAGATACGCAGTATTTT.

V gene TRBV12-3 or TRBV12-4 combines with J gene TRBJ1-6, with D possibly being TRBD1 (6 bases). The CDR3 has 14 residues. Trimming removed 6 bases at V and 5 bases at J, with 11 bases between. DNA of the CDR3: TGTGCCAGCAGGACAGGAGCTAATAATTCACCCCTCCACTTT. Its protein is CASRTGANNSPLHF.

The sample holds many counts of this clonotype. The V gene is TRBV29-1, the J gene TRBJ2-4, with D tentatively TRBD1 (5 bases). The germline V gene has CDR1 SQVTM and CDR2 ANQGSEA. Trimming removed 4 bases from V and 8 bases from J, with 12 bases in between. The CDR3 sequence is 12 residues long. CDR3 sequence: CSVGREEDIQYF. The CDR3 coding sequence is TGCAGCGTTGGCAGGGAAGAGGACATTCAGTACTTC.

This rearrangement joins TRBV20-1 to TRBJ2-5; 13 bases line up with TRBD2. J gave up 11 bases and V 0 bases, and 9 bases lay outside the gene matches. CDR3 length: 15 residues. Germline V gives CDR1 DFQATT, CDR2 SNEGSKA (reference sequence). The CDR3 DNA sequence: TGCAGTGCTAGAGAGGGGACTAGCGGGACCAGGGAGCAGTACTTC. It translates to CSAREGTSGTREQYF.

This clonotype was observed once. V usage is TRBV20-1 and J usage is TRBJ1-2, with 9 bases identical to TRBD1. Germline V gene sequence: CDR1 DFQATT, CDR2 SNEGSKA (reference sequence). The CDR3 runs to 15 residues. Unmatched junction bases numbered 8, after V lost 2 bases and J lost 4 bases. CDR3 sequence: CSARITGGAGYGYTF. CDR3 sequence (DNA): TGCAGTGCTAGAATCACAGGGGGCGCAGGCTATGGCTACACCTTC.

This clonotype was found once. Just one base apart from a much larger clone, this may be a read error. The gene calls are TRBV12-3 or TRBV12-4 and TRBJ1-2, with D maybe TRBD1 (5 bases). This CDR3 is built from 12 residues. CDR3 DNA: TGTGCCAGCACAGGGAATAACTATGGCAACACCTTC. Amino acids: CASTGNNYGNTF.